What follows is one T cell receptor (beta chain) and its context. The antigen remains undetermined. The CDR3 extends 3 residues past the end of the read, so its final part is completed from the germline J gene. Recipients received nonmyeloablative bone marrow transplants from related graft donors, with transient mixed chimerism. CD4+CD25+CD127- Tregs, CD4+CD25- non-Tregs, CD4 and CD8 cells were sorted. Assay: immunoSEQ multiplex PCR; the TCRdb copy retains only in-frame clones and omits some. This sample's table reports 13,000 to 15,000 clones. The data were obtained in a study of Tregs in tolerant kidney transplant recipients. The study's findings and limits: Some patients' samples used different primers over time, so nucleotide sequences weren't comparable. Activated donor B cell expansion appeared to reveal the most relevant donor-specific TCRbeta repertoire. Findings come from small patient numbers and require larger validation.

There are 15 residues in the CDR3. V lost 4 bases to trimming and J lost 4 bases; unmatched junction nucleotides: 5. Germline CDR1 reads SGHDT; CDR2 reads YYEEEE. The source was CD8+ T cells from blood (PBMCs), collected 6 months after the transplant. The V and J genes are TRBV5-6 and TRBJ2-2; 9 bases align to TRBD1. The clonotype originates from a human patient who received a combined kidney and bone marrow transplant. Some T cells here may be from the graft donor. The CDR3 bases that were read are TGTGCCAGCAGCCCAAGACAGGGGGTCACCGGGGAG. Translating it yields CASSPRQGVTGE. The entire CDR3 sequence reads CASSPRQGVTGELFF.